This TCR beta chain is drawn from a study of blood T cell repertoires in COVID-19. Study-level background: T cells, B-cell-depleted T cells, or PBMCs supplied cDNA or gDNA.

This CDR3 is 12 amino acids long. J was trimmed by 6 bases and V by 4 bases; bases with no gene match: 3. From germline, CDR1 is SGDLS and CDR2 YYNGEE. Authors' processing steps: Amplification of reference gene primers provided the estimated nucleated cell counts. TCRdb's copy holds only in-frame clones and misses some; the assay was immunoSEQ multiplex PCR. V, J and clone size are taken as reported in that table, and D and trimming were inferred from the DNA itself. The sample records under 75,000 clones, 65% to 85% being singletons. The origin of this receptor is a human donor in a cohort sampled during active COVID-19. The rearrangement joins TRBV9 to TRBJ1-1; 7 bases are shared with TRBD1. The sequenced sample consisted of peripheral blood. DNA of the CDR3: TGTGCCAGCAGCAGGACAGGCGCTGAAGCTTTCTTT. Residues: CASSRTGAEAFF.